There are many counts of the clone carrying this TCR beta chain. Its antigen is still unknown. TCR beta CDR3 region amplification was performed from RNA transcripts. Using the HTBI primer set, a first-round RT-PCR was run on the TCR CDR3. TCRdb redid the calling of the multiplex PCR reads with MiXCR, one entry per CDR3 protein. Among 550,000 to 650,000 distinct CDR3 sequences, about 15% were seen once, and the ten largest hold roughly 5.5%. This specimen belongs to a study of T cells in Graves' hyperthyroidism and ophthalmopathy. Study observations and caveats: Model-based prediction identified ophthalmopathy a median about 7 months prior to its onset. A 13 V-J signature model discriminated ophthalmopathy versus stable hyperthyroidism.

The study collected blood at first hyperthyroidism diagnosis, before any ophthalmopathy symptoms arose. This clonotype was obtained from a woman aged 30 to 39 with Graves' hyperthyroidism that later progressed to Graves' ophthalmopathy. Material for sequencing was blood.

The CDR3, as DNA: TGTGCCAGCAGTCCTCCGGGACAGCAGGGTTCCGAGCAGTACTTC. The encoded protein is CASSPPGQQGSEQYF. The chain links TRBV28 to TRBJ2-7; TRBD1 aligns across 7 bases. The V and J ends lost 5 bases and 6 bases, in that order; junction bases with no gene match: 13. The CDR3 has 15 residues. The germline V gene encodes CDR1 MDHEN and CDR2 SYDVKM. Variable domain in full (rest from reference TRBV28 and TRBJ2-7): DVKVTQSSRYLVKRTGEKVFLECVQDMDHENMFWYRQDPGLGLRLIYFSYDVKMKEKGDIPEGYSVSREKKERFSLILESASTNQTSMYLCASSPPGQQGSEQYFGPGTRLTVT.